These 11 T cell receptor beta chains were all obtained from the same sample, sequenced in a study of T-cell memory formation after mild COVID-19. TCRdb re-called the 5' RACE reads through MiXCR, storing one row per CDR3 protein. Here the sample spans 280,000 or so distinct CDR3 sequences, roughly 8.2% being singletons. The specimen was PBMCs or a T cell subset sorted from them (not recorded which). Receptors originate from a young man who had mild COVID-19 (a few samples of this study predate the infection). Cell type and time point are not known.

This clonotype was seen ten or more times. The chain couples TRBV5-1 to TRBJ2-1; D is uncertain. Trimming removed 0 bases from V and 5 bases from J, with 9 bases in between. This CDR3 is built from 14 residues. The germline gives CDR1 SGHRS, CDR2 YFSETQ. CDR3 nucleotide sequence: TGCGCCAGCAGCTTGGACGGGCGCCACAATGAGCAGTTCTTC. Translation gives CASSLDGRHNEQFF.

This clonotype was counted a few times. The rearrangement uses TRBV7-2 and TRBJ2-2; D possibly matches TRBD1 or TRBD2 (5 bases each). V lost 2 bases to trimming and J lost 0 bases, with 16 bases between them. The CDR3 contains 18 residues. Germline values: CDR1 SGHTA, CDR2 FQGNSA. CDR3 sequence (DNA): TGTGCCAGCAGCTTAAGCCTCGGGACCTATACGAACACCGGGGAGCTGTTTTTT. Translating it yields CASSLSLGTYTNTGELFF.

This clonotype was counted a few times. The chain couples TRBV4-1 to TRBJ1-3; 7 positions match TRBD1. Per the germline V gene, CDR1 is MGHRA and CDR2 is YSYEKL. V was clipped by 4 bases and J by 2 bases; unmatched bases: 8. The CDR3 contains 16 residues. CDR3 DNA sequence: TGCGCCAGCAGCCCTCGAGACAGGGCGGCTGGAAACACCATATATTTT. It encodes CASSPRDRAAGNTIYF.

The chain uses TRBV29-1 and TRBJ2-7, with D perhaps matching TRBD2 (6 bases). This CDR3 is 12 amino acids long. CDR1 is SQVTM, CDR2 ANQGSEA, per germline. V lost 4 bases and J lost 1, with 8 bases in between. This chain's CDR3 is CSVGGNSYEQYF. DNA of the CDR3: TGCAGCGTTGGCGGGAATTCCTACGAGCAGTACTTC.

This chain joins TRBV6-6 and TRBJ2-1; 10 positions match TRBD1. Germline V gene sequence: CDR1 MNHNY, CDR2 SVGAGI (reference sequence). The trim removed 2 bases at V and 2 bases at J, leaving 0 bases unmatched. This CDR3 contains 15 residues. CDR3 coding DNA: TGTGCCAGCAGTTACGGGACAGGGGCCTACAATGAGCAGTTCTTC. Translating it yields CASSYGTGAYNEQFF.

This clonotype came up a few times. The V gene is TRBV7-2, the J gene TRBJ1-5; D is perhaps TRBD1 (5 bases). Per germline, CDR1 SGHTA and CDR2 FQGNSA. The CDR3 consists of 15 residues. V lost 5 bases and J 5 bases, leaving 16 bases between the germline ends. CDR3 sequence reads: CASSPQARVDQPQHF. The CDR3 nucleotides read TGTGCCAGCAGCCCTCAGGCCAGGGTGGATCAGCCCCAGCATTTT.

The rearrangement joins TRBV7-9 to TRBJ2-1, with 9 bases that match TRBD2. The length of the CDR3 is 17 residues. V was pared by 5 bases and J by 3 bases, with 11 bases of the junction left unmatched. CDR1 is SEHNR and CDR2 is FQNEAQ in the germline V gene (reference sequence). The CDR3 sequence is CASSPKPSGDIYNEQFF. In DNA form, the CDR3 reads TGTGCCAGCAGCCCGAAACCTAGCGGGGACATCTACAATGAGCAGTTCTTC.

This clonotype was observed a handful of times. The rearrangement links TRBV5-6 to TRBJ1-2, with D possibly being TRBD1 (5 bases). Germline assignment: CDR1 SGHDT and CDR2 YYEEEE. The V and J ends lost 0 bases and 5 bases respectively, with 11 bases between them. The CDR3 contains 14 residues. The CDR3 reads CASSLVTGNYGYTF. CDR3 DNA: TGTGCCAGCAGCTTGGTTACAGGCAATTATGGCTACACCTTC.

This chain uses TRBV12-3 or TRBV12-4 with TRBJ1-5; TRBD1 might be the D (5 bases). The CDR3 loop spans 14 amino acids. The V end lost 3 bases, the J end lost 3 bases, and 9 bases lay between the germline ends. The CDR3 protein is CASSFSTANQPQHF. CDR3 coding DNA: TGTGCCAGCAGTTTCTCGACAGCCAATCAGCCCCAGCATTTT.

In nucleotides, the CDR3 is TGTGCCAGCAGCATCGCCCCAGGGAAGTACGAGCAGTACTTC. This codes for CASSIAPGKYEQYF. The J gene is TRBJ2-7, the V gene TRBV11-2; D possibly corresponds to TRBD1 (5 bases). The CDR3 has 14 residues. Germline CDR1 and CDR2: SGHAT and FQNNGV. Between the trimmed V and J ends, which lost 5 bases and 4 bases, there was a span of 15 bases.

This chain joins TRBV7-9 and TRBJ1-5, with TRBD1 matching over 9 bases. The CDR3 loop spans 16 amino acids. The V gene end was trimmed by 4 bases and the J gene end by 2 bases; junction bases not matched to a gene: 6. The V gene's germline CDR1 is SEHNR and CDR2 FQNEAQ (reference sequence). CDR3 nucleotide sequence: TGTGCCAGCAGCTACGACACAGGGGGCGGCAATCAGCCCCAGCATTTT. It is translated as CASSYDTGGGNQPQHF. Supplemented by reference TRBV7-9 and TRBJ1-5, the full variable domain reads DTGVSQNPRHKITKRGQNVTFRCDPISEHNRLYWYRQTLGQGPEFLTYFQNEAQLEKSRLLSDRFSAERPKGSFSTLEIQRTEQGDSAMYLCASSYDTGGGNQPQHFGDGTRLSIL.